These 19 T cell receptor beta chains originate from one sample sequenced in a study of T cells after yellow fever vaccination (dated by TCRdb to between 2018 and 2021). According to the study, the label for this sample's treatment or condition signals: live attenuated yellow fever vaccine strain. Library creation used 5' RACE. The instrument given in TCRdb is Illumina NovaSeq 6000. TCRdb reanalyzed the raw reads on its own, using fastp at Q25 for trimming and MiXCR for clone calling, and kept in-frame beta chains. Rows with one shared CDR3 protein collapse into an entry with the most common genes and DNA. Present in this sample are about 170,000 distinct CDR3 sequences, around 10% of which were seen just once. The top ten clones comprise less than 40% of the sample. The sample was CD8+ T cells sorted from PBMCs, taken 15 days after the yellow fever booster vaccination. Receptors were obtained from a man between 18 and 35 years old who received the YFV17D yellow fever vaccine.

In its sample, this clonotype was seen a few times. The rearrangement links TRBV4-1 to TRBJ1-1; tentatively, D is TRBD1 (6 bases). Trimming took 1 base from V and 1 from J, leaving 16 bases between them. Germline values: CDR1 MGHRA, CDR2 YSYEKL. The CDR3 totals 17 residues. The DNA of the CDR3 is TGCGCCAGCAGCCAAGTCCCGGGACAACCTCAGAACACTGAAGCTTTCTTT. Translated: CASSQVPGQPQNTEAFF.

The V call is TRBV4-1, the J call TRBJ2-7, with 7 bases matching TRBD1. J lost 0 bases, V lost 3 bases, and 11 bases had no gene match. The CDR3 runs to 17 residues. The germline gives CDR1 MGHRA, CDR2 YSYEKL. The CDR3 DNA is TGCGCCAGCAGCCATGGACCCGGGACAGCGTTCTCCTACGAGCAGTACTTC. This codes for CASSHGPGTAFSYEQYF.

A few counts support this clonotype. J is TRBJ1-1 and V is TRBV6-1; D remains unclear. Germline V gives CDR1 MNHNS, CDR2 SASEGT. Trimming cost V 5 bases and J 0 bases, with 7 bases left between them. The CDR3 has 13 residues. In nucleotides, the CDR3 is TGTGCCAGCAGTTACACAATGAACACTGAAGCTTTCTTT. Translated, it gives CASSYTMNTEAFF.

The chain is built from TRBV7-9 and TRBJ2-2, with D uncertain. V was clipped by 3 bases and J by 6 bases, with 5 bases between them. Germline V gene lookup returns CDR1 SEHNR and CDR2 FQNEAQ (reference sequence). This CDR3 has 12 residues. The CDR3 is CASSFNPGELFF. CDR3 sequence (DNA): TGTGCCAGCAGCTTTAATCCCGGGGAGCTGTTTTTT.

This clonotype has a handful of counts. This chain uses TRBV12-3 or TRBV12-4 with TRBJ2-1; perhaps TRBD2 as D (6 bases). V lost 7 bases to trimming and J lost 5 bases, with 12 bases between them. The CDR3 runs 13 residues. For the CDR3, the DNA is TGTGCCAGCACTCCGGGACTTCACAATGAGCAGTTCTTC. Translation gives CASTPGLHNEQFF.

The chain joins TRBV6-5 to TRBJ1-2; D call uncertain. This CDR3 comprises 16 residues. Trimming took 0 bases from V and 0 from J, leaving 11 bases between them. Looked up from germline, CDR1 is MNHEY and CDR2 is SVGAGI. This CDR3 reads CASSYSDLGANYGYTF. DNA for the CDR3: TGTGCCAGCAGTTACTCCGACCTGGGCGCTAACTATGGCTACACCTTC.

The gene calls are TRBV27 and TRBJ1-2, with D possibly matching TRBD1 (6 bases). Trimming left V 4 bases short and J 3 bases short, with 12 bases between. CDR1 MNHEY and CDR2 SMNVEV come from the germline V gene (reference sequence). There are 14 residues in the CDR3. DNA of the CDR3: TGTGCCAGCAGTTCTACAGGGTCTGACTATGGCTACACCTTC. It translates to CASSSTGSDYGYTF.

Ten or more counts support this clonotype. The chain joins TRBV7-9 to TRBJ2-1; 12 bases line up with TRBD2. There are 14 residues in the CDR3. The V and J ends lost 2 bases and 10 bases, in that order; junction bases with no gene match: 3. Germline CDR1 is SEHNR and CDR2 is FQNEAQ (reference sequence). Written as DNA, the CDR3 is TGTGCCAGCAGCTTAAGACTAGCGGGGGAGGAGCAGTTCTTC. Encoded protein: CASSLRLAGEEQFF.

This sequence joins TRBV7-2 and TRBJ2-2, with 10 bases identical to TRBD2. Looked up from germline, CDR1 is SGHTA and CDR2 is FQGNSA. V gave up 6 bases and J gave up 4 bases; unmatched junction bases: 8. This CDR3 has 16 amino acids. The DNA of the CDR3 is TGTGCCAGCAGGTCCCGAATAGCGGGAGGCACCGGGGAGCTGTTTTTT. Residues: CASRSRIAGGTGELFF.

This clonotype was counted between two and nine times. This chain links TRBV4-1 with TRBJ2-1; TRBD2 matches at 9 bases. Per the germline V gene, CDR1 is MGHRA and CDR2 is YSYEKL. The ends lost 1 base at V and 7 bases at J; junction bases unmatched: 8. The CDR3 contains 16 residues. The CDR3 reads CASSQGAGGAWNEQFF. In DNA, the CDR3 is TGCGCCAGCAGCCAAGGTGCGGGGGGGGCCTGGAATGAGCAGTTCTTC.

The CDR3 sequence: CASRTDREPEQFF. As DNA, the CDR3 is TGCGCCAGCAGAACCGACAGGGAACCTGAGCAGTTCTTC. The chain uses TRBV5-1 and TRBJ2-1; TRBD1 agrees at 7 bases. V trimming: 5 bases; J trimming: 9 bases; junction bases outside the gene matches: 8. This CDR3 is built from 13 residues. The germline gives CDR1 SGHRS, CDR2 YFSETQ.

This clonotype was seen a few times. V usage is TRBV20-1 and J usage is TRBJ1-1, with 7 bases fitting TRBD1. V was pared by 1 base and J by 3 bases, with 8 bases of the junction left unmatched. Looked up from germline, CDR1 is DFQATT and CDR2 is SNEGSKA (reference sequence). The CDR3 is 15 amino acids. This chain's CDR3 is CSARVRGTGDTEAFF. In DNA, the CDR3 is TGCAGTGCTAGAGTCCGGGGAACAGGGGACACTGAAGCTTTCTTT.

The sample holds a few counts of this clonotype. The chain couples TRBV10-3 to TRBJ1-5; 8 bases are shared with TRBD1. CDR1 is ENHRY, CDR2 SYGVKD, per germline. V dropped 4 bases and J dropped 3; count of bases not matched to a gene: 2. The length of the CDR3 is 14 residues. The DNA of the CDR3 is TGTGCCATCAGTGGGACAGGGAACAATCAGCCCCAGCATTTT. Its translation is CAISGTGNNQPQHF.

This clonotype was counted many times. The gene calls are TRBV4-2 and TRBJ2-7, with 14 bases lining up with TRBD2. CDR1 LGHNA and CDR2 YNFKEQ come from the germline V gene. V was clipped by 4 bases and J by 4 bases; unmatched bases: 3. This CDR3 is 15 amino acids long. Here the CDR3 DNA reads TGTGCCAGCAGCCGGGGACTAGCGGGAGAGTACGAGCAGTACTTC. It is translated as CASSRGLAGEYEQYF.

V gene TRBV4-1 combines with J gene TRBJ1-6; the D is unclear. With 0 bases removed from V and 0 bases from J, the gap between germline ends came to 9 bases. The length of the CDR3 is 17 residues. The germline gives CDR1 MGHRA, CDR2 YSYEKL. In nucleotides, the CDR3 is TGCGCCAGCAGCCAAGAGCAACCGATCTCCTATAATTCACCCCTCCACTTT. Its translation is CASSQEQPISYNSPLHF.

This chain connects TRBV7-3 to TRBJ2-5; 9 nucleotides match TRBD2. The CDR3 runs 15 residues. With 6 bases clipped from V and 5 bases from J, the junction kept 10 bases outside the gene matches. CDR1 is SGHTA, CDR2 FQGTGA, per germline. The CDR3 protein is CASSATSGSSETQYF. In DNA, the CDR3 is TGTGCCAGCAGTGCGACTAGCGGTAGTTCGGAGACCCAGTACTTC.

This clonotype was counted a few times. V usage is TRBV3-1 and J usage is TRBJ1-4, with D possibly being TRBD1 (5 bases). Per germline, CDR1 LGHDT and CDR2 YNNKEL (reference sequence). The CDR3 contains 17 residues. With 4 bases removed from V and 3 bases from J, the gap between germline ends came to 18 bases. This CDR3 reads CASSPTALSVPNEKLFF. In nucleotides, the CDR3 is TGTGCCAGCAGCCCGACAGCCCTATCAGTACCTAATGAAAAACTGTTTTTT.

V gene TRBV12-3 or TRBV12-4 combines with J gene TRBJ1-5; no reliable D call. The CDR3 sequence is 12 residues long. V lost 7 bases and J 0 bases, leaving 4 bases between the germline ends. The CDR3 sequence: CASTYSNQPQHF. Here the CDR3 DNA reads TGTGCCAGCACTTATAGCAATCAGCCCCAGCATTTT.

CDR3 nucleotide sequence: TGTGCCAGCAGCTTCTACGGGTCCAGAGATACGCAGTATTTT. It yields the protein CASSFYGSRDTQYF. The chain uses TRBV5-5 and TRBJ2-3, with unresolved D. Germline-derived CDR1 and CDR2 are SGHKS and YYEKEE (reference sequence). Trimming shortened V by 2 bases and J by 5 bases, and 12 bases separated the two germline ends. The CDR3 totals 14 residues.